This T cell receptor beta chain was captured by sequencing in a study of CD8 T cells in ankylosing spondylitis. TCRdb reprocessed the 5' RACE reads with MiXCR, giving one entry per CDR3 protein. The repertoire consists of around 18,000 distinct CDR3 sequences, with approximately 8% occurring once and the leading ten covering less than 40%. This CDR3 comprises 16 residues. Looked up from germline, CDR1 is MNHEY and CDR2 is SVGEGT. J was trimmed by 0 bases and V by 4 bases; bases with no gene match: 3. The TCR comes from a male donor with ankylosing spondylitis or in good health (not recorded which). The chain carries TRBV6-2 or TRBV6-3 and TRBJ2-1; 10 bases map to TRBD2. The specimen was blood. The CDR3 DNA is TGTGCCAGCAGTTTCTTAGCGGGAGGCTCCTACAATGAGCAGTTCTTC. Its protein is CASSFLAGGSYNEQFF.